A single sample is the source of the 8 T cell receptor beta chains below, sequenced in a study of breast tumors, draining lymph nodes, adjacent tissues. A single record per CDR3 protein comes from TCRdb applying MiXCR to the multiplex PCR reads. This sample yields about 270,000 distinct CDR3 sequences, of which about 30% are seen a single time; around 1.1% belongs to the top ten. The lymph nodes were axillary draining lymph nodes from breast cancer patients. Material: axillary lymph node tissue. These receptors came from a female donor with breast cancer. Some clones in this sample may be carry-over from other donors' samples.

This clonotype was recorded a few times. The chain couples TRBV12-3 or TRBV12-4 to TRBJ2-7; D not certain. CDR3 size: 12 residues. Deletions cut 6 bases from V and 5 bases from J, with 11 bases between. Written as DNA, the CDR3 is TGTGCCAGCAGCTGCGACATGAACGAGCAGTACTTC. Encoded protein: CASSCDMNEQYF.

The chain couples TRBV28 to TRBJ2-5; TRBD1 might be the D (6 bases). Germline loops: CDR1 MDHEN, CDR2 SYDVKM. This CDR3 spans 15 amino acids. The V end lost 5 bases, the J end lost 1 base, and 14 bases lay between the germline ends. CDR3 nucleotide sequence: TGTGCCAGCAGTCCGATGGGGGCCACCCAAGAGACCCAGTACTTC. As protein: CASSPMGATQETQYF.

This clonotype was found many times. The gene calls are TRBV2 and TRBJ1-4; 9 bases fit TRBD1. The CDR3 covers 13 residues. After removal of 6 bases from V and 5 bases from J, the junction contained 1 base not matched to a gene. Looked up from germline, CDR1 is SNHLY and CDR2 is FYNNEI. DNA for the CDR3: TGTGCCAGCAGGACAGGGGGAAATGAAAAACTGTTTTTT. As protein: CASRTGGNEKLFF.

The genes are TRBV28 and TRBJ2-6, with 7 bases fitting TRBD2. There are 16 residues in the CDR3. From germline, CDR1 is MDHEN and CDR2 SYDVKM. V dropped 10 bases and J dropped 4; count of bases not matched to a gene: 13. The CDR3 sequence: CAIPSVGGLGANVLTF. CDR3 nucleotide sequence: TGTGCCATCCCGTCGGTCGGGGGGTTGGGGGCCAACGTCCTGACTTTC.

This clonotype was observed many times. This chain uses TRBV12-5 with TRBJ2-3; tentative D call: TRBD2 (7 bases). V lost 6 bases to trimming and J lost 2 bases, with 12 bases between them. Germline V gene sequence: CDR1 LGHNT, CDR2 FRNRAP. This CDR3 comprises 14 residues. The CDR3 reads CASGEGGNTDTQYF. In nucleotides, the CDR3 is TGTGCTAGTGGCGAGGGGGGGAACACAGATACGCAGTATTTT.

This clonotype was seen only a few times. A much larger clone differs by one base, so this may be a read error. The chain recombines TRBV5-6 with TRBJ2-3; D is perhaps TRBD1 or TRBD2 (5 bases each). Germline lookup yields CDR1 SGHDT and CDR2 YYEEEE. The CDR3 covers 16 residues. Deletions cut 1 base from V and 6 bases from J, with 18 bases between. CDR3 sequence: CASSLWGAPSGDTQYF. CDR3 bases: TGTGCCAGCAGCTTGTGGGGCGCCCCCTCGGGGGATACGCAGTATTTT.

This clonotype was picked up many times. The chain recombines TRBV7-2 with TRBJ1-2, with unresolved D. The CDR3 totals 13 residues. Germline V gene lookup returns CDR1 SGHTA and CDR2 FQGNSA. Trimming took off 3 bases at V and 6 bases at J, with 11 bases between the two ends. The CDR3: CASSFGVQDGYTF. DNA for the CDR3: TGTGCCAGCAGCTTCGGGGTCCAGGATGGCTACACCTTC.

There are many counts of this clonotype. CDR3 DNA sequence: TGTGCCAGCAGTGAAGCAGAGTATTCCTACGAGCAGTACTTC. Amino acids: CASSEAEYSYEQYF. The chain combines TRBV2 with TRBJ2-7; D not resolved. The CDR3 consists of 14 residues. Trimming left V 0 bases short and J 1 base short, with 7 bases between. Germline V CDR1 and CDR2: SNHLY, FYNNEI. The entire variable domain, with the rest obtained from reference TRBV2 and TRBJ2-7, is as follows: EPEVTQTPSHQVTQMGQEVILRCVPISNHLYFYWYRQILGQKVEFLVSFYNNEISEKSEIFDDQFSVERPDGSNFTLKIRSTKLEDSAMYFCASSEAEYSYEQYFGPGTRLTVT.